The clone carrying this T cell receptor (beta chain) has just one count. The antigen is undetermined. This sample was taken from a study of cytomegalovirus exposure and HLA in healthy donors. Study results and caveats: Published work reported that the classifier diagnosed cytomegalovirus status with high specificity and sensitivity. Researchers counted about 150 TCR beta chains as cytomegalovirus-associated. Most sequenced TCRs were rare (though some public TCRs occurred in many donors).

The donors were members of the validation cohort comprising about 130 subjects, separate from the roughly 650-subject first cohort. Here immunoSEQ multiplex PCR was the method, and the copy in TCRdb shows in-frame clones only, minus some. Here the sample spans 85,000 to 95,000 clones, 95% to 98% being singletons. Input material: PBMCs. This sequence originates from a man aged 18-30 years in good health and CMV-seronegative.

Here the CDR3 reads CASSDWGEENTEAFF. The CDR3 DNA reads TGTGCCAGCAGTGATTGGGGGGAAGAGAACACTGAAGCTTTCTTT. The chain links TRBV6-1 to TRBJ1-1, with D possibly TRBD1 on 5 matching bases. Germline V gene sequence: CDR1 MNHNS, CDR2 SASEGT. V lost 3 bases to trimming and J lost 1 base, with 12 bases between them. The CDR3 length is 15 residues.